This T cell receptor (beta chain) was observed in a study of cytotoxic CD8 clonotypes in ibrutinib-treated CLL. Depth targeted 1 in 200,000 to 1 in 1 million T cells, averaging around 10x coverage per clonotype. Method: immunoSEQ multiplex PCR; TCRdb's copy keeps in-frame clones and lacks some. The data show approximately 320,000 clones, 67% seen once. The CDR3 spans 15 residues. The V end lost 0 bases, the J end lost 6 bases, and 16 bases lay between the germline ends. Germline V CDR1 and CDR2: SGDLS, YYNGEE. V usage is TRBV9 and J usage is TRBJ2-7; D is uncertain. The material sequenced was PBMCs, taken after 36 months of ibrutinib treatment. This clonotype was obtained from a human donor with chronic lymphocytic leukemia. CDR3 loop: CASSVGLWTAGEQYF. The CDR3 DNA reads as TGTGCCAGCAGCGTAGGCCTTTGGACGGCCGGCGAGCAGTACTTC.